The clone carrying this T cell receptor (beta chain) was seen ten or more times. The CDR3 sequence is 13 residues long. Trimming removed 8 bases from V and 6 bases from J; junction bases left unmatched: 8. CDR1 is LNHDA and CDR2 is SQIVND in the germline V gene (reference sequence). All patients reached thyroid surgery having received no treatment beforehand. The sample originates from a study of metastatic and nonmetastatic thyroid tumors. Through MiXCR, TCRdb re-clonotyped the PCR reads. Here the sample spans roughly 38,000 clones, roughly an eighth being singletons. This receptor was obtained from a male donor with papillary thyroid cancer or a benign thyroid nodule (not recorded which). Some clones in this sample may be carry-over from other donors' samples. The sequencing sample was made of blood. The rearrangement joins TRBV19 to TRBJ2-7; TRBD2 matches at 9 bases. CDR3 sequence (DNA): TGTGCCAGTTCTGCGGGAGGGCTTGCCGAGCAGTACTTC. Amino acid sequence: CASSAGGLAEQYF.